The 29 T cell receptor beta chains below all came from one sample that was sequenced in a study of early T cells in non-severe SARS-CoV-2 infection. MiXCR, run by TCRdb on the 5' RACE reads, gives a single entry per CDR3 protein. The sample lists some 50,000 distinct CDR3 sequences, 5% to 6% occurring once. The material sequenced was whole blood, taken at baseline. These receptors were collected from an adult who was a healthcare worker with PCR-confirmed SARS-CoV-2 infection or an uninfected control (not recorded which).

There are many counts of this clonotype. J is TRBJ1-1 and V is TRBV29-1, with D hard to call. V was trimmed by 0 bases and J by 4 bases, leaving 18 bases between them. The length of the CDR3 is 16 residues. CDR1 is SQVTM and CDR2 is ANQGSEA in the germline V gene. The CDR3 reads CSVEDLSGSRSTEAFF. The DNA of the CDR3 is TGCAGCGTTGAAGATCTTTCGGGAAGCCGTAGCACTGAAGCTTTCTTT.

This clonotype was counted at least ten times. This chain links TRBV3-1 with TRBJ1-6, with D uncertain. Trimming removed 1 base at V and 0 bases at J, with 4 bases between. This CDR3 has 15 amino acids. CDR1 LGHDT and CDR2 YNNKEL come from the germline V gene (reference sequence). CDR3: CASSQGRSYNSPLHF. The CDR3 nucleotides are TGTGCCAGCAGCCAAGGGCGCTCCTATAATTCACCCCTCCACTTT.

This clonotype was recorded many times. The chain joins TRBV11-1 to TRBJ2-7; 8 nucleotides line up with TRBD1. Germline trimming cut 5 bases from V and 3 bases from J; bases unmatched to any gene: 12. Germline CDR1 SGHAT, CDR2 FQDESV (reference sequence). This CDR3 contains 16 residues. The CDR3 nucleotides read TGTGCCAGCAGCCCGAGGTTTGGACAGGGCAGCTACGAGCAGTACTTC. It yields the protein CASSPRFGQGSYEQYF.

This clonotype was seen repeatedly, ten times or more. The rearrangement joins TRBV19 to TRBJ2-2, with a possible D match to TRBD2 (5 bases). Trimming stripped 5 bases from V and 6 bases from J, with 19 bases between. The germline V gene encodes CDR1 LNHDA and CDR2 SQIVND (reference sequence). The length of the CDR3 is 16 residues. CDR3 protein: CASSRGVGPQAGELFF. CDR3 coding DNA: TGTGCCAGTAGTCGGGGAGTCGGGCCCCAGGCCGGGGAGCTGTTTTTT.

This clonotype was counted ten times or more. Here the CDR3 DNA reads TGTGCCAGCAGCCAGGGACAGGACTATGGCTACACCTTC. The encoded protein is CASSQGQDYGYTF. V usage is TRBV16 and J usage is TRBJ1-2, with 8 bases aligning to TRBD1. The CDR3 consists of 13 residues. J gave up 3 bases and V 3 bases, and 0 bases lay outside the gene matches. The germline gives CDR1 KGHSY, CDR2 FQNENV.

This clonotype occurred a few times. The chain employs TRBV19 and TRBJ2-7, with D maybe TRBD2 (5 bases). Germline CDR1 reads LNHDA; CDR2 reads SQIVND (reference sequence). The V gene lost 5 bases and the J gene lost 4 bases, with 15 bases spanning the gap. There are 14 residues in the CDR3. In DNA form, the CDR3 reads TGTGCCAGTAGTCCGTCTCGGGGTCGTTACGAGCAGTACTTC. Residues: CASSPSRGRYEQYF.

This clonotype was seen at least ten times. The chain recombines TRBV6-4 with TRBJ2-2, with a tentative D call TRBD2 (5 bases). The CDR3 has 13 residues. CDR1 and CDR2 (germline): MRHNA, SNTAGT. With 2 bases removed from V and 7 bases from J, the gap between germline ends came to 8 bases. CDR3 sequence: CASSDRENGELFF. The CDR3 nucleotides read TGTGCCAGCAGTGACAGGGAGAACGGGGAGCTGTTTTTT.

This clonotype was picked up many times. The chain recombines TRBV27 with TRBJ2-3, with D possibly being TRBD1 (5 bases). The CDR3 is 16 residues long. Trimming cost V 4 bases and J 1 base, with 15 bases left between them. CDR1 is MNHEY and CDR2 is SMNVEV in the germline V gene (reference sequence). The CDR3 here is CASSSAGQRRTDTQYF. CDR3 coding DNA: TGTGCCAGCAGTTCAGCAGGGCAAAGGCGCACAGATACGCAGTATTTT.

This clonotype was picked up many times. The chain combines TRBV7-2 with TRBJ1-2, with a weak D call TRBD1 (5 bases). The CDR3 length is 15 residues. The V gene lost 4 bases and the J gene lost 4 bases, with 16 bases spanning the gap. Germline V lookup: CDR1 SGHTA, CDR2 FQGNSA. Here the CDR3 reads CASSSPGTAVYGYTF. CDR3 DNA sequence: TGTGCCAGCAGCTCCCCCGGGACTGCAGTCTATGGCTACACCTTC.

A few counts support this clonotype. The rearrangement uses TRBV23-1 and TRBJ2-2, with 7 bases matching TRBD2. TRBV23-1 is an ORF; its function is uncertain. There are 13 residues in the CDR3. The V segment lost 4 bases and the J segment 6 bases; nucleotides outside the gene matches: 2. The CDR3 protein is CASSPTSAGELFF. The CDR3 coding sequence is TGCGCCAGCAGTCCTACTAGCGCCGGGGAGCTGTTTTTT.

This clonotype was found a few times. The V call is TRBV20-1, the J call TRBJ1-1; no firm D call. Trimming shortened V by 1 base and J by 0 bases, and 21 bases separated the two germline ends. CDR3 length: 18 residues. Germline V gene data show CDR1 as DFQATT and CDR2 as SNEGSKA (reference sequence). The CDR3 DNA follows: TGCAGTGCTAGAGGGGCAGTGGGCGACCTCATTATGAACACTGAAGCTTTCTTT. Translated, it gives CSARGAVGDLIMNTEAFF.

This clonotype has ten or more counts. The chain couples TRBV12-3 or TRBV12-4 to TRBJ2-7, with 10 bases lining up with TRBD2. The ends lost 1 base at V and 5 bases at J; junction bases unmatched: 5. The CDR3 sequence is 15 residues long. This CDR3 is CASSLVWTSGDEQYF. The CDR3 region has the DNA TGTGCCAGCAGTTTAGTTTGGACTAGCGGCGACGAGCAGTACTTC.

This clonotype was seen at least ten times. The CDR3 DNA reads as TGTGCCAGCAGTCGATCATTCGGACAGGGTAATCAGCCCCAGCATTTT. It is translated as CASSRSFGQGNQPQHF. The J gene is TRBJ1-5, the V gene TRBV6-5; TRBD1 matches at 8 bases. This CDR3 contains 16 residues. Trimming cost V 5 bases and J 4 bases; bases outside gene matches: 10. CDR1 and CDR2 from the germline V gene are MNHEY and SVGAGI.

This clonotype was observed many times. This sequence joins TRBV7-2 and TRBJ2-7, with 7 bases lining up with TRBD2. CDR1 is SGHTA and CDR2 is FQGNSA in the germline V gene. CDR3 length equals 16 residues. With 4 bases clipped from V and 1 base from J, the junction kept 10 bases outside the gene matches. CDR3 sequence (DNA): TGTGCCAGCAGCTCCTCGGGGGGTCCCCTTTCCTACGAGCAGTACTTC. It encodes CASSSSGGPLSYEQYF.

This clonotype is medium-sized in the sample. V gene TRBV19 combines with J gene TRBJ2-1, with D perhaps TRBD1 (6 bases). V was clipped by 7 bases and J by 6 bases, with 7 bases between them. The CDR3 totals 11 residues. The germline V gene has CDR1 LNHDA and CDR2 SQIVND (reference sequence). The CDR3 sequence is CASTRGNEQFF. The DNA for the CDR3 is TGTGCCAGTACCAGGGGCAATGAGCAGTTCTTC.

This clonotype was observed many times. This chain connects TRBV28 to TRBJ1-1; 8 bases line up with TRBD1. CDR3 length: 15 amino acids. Germline lookup yields CDR1 MDHEN and CDR2 SYDVKM. Losses at the gene ends were 4 bases for V and 1 base for J; bases not matched to a gene: 5. The CDR3 is CASSSAGTGNTEAFF. In DNA, the CDR3 is TGTGCCAGCAGTTCCGCAGGGACAGGGAACACTGAAGCTTTCTTT. The complete variable domain, with remaining parts taken from reference TRBV28 and TRBJ1-1, reads DVKVTQSSRYLVKRTGEKVFLECVQDMDHENMFWYRQDPGLGLRLIYFSYDVKMKEKGDIPEGYSVSREKKERFSLILESASTNQTSMYLCASSSAGTGNTEAFFGQGTRLTVV.

This clonotype was observed a handful of times. CDR3 nucleotide sequence: TGTGCCAGCAGCTTAGGGGGACAGGGGGATACGCAGTATTTT. Translated: CASSLGGQGDTQYF. J is TRBJ2-3 and V is TRBV7-2, with TRBD1 matching over 10 bases. V lost 1 base to trimming and J lost 6 bases; unmatched junction nucleotides: 1. The CDR3 extends over 14 amino acids. Per the germline V gene, CDR1 is SGHTA and CDR2 is FQGNSA.

Many counts were recorded for this clonotype. The J gene is TRBJ1-1, the V gene TRBV5-4; no clear D gene. The V end was cut by 4 bases, the J end by 5 bases, with 12 bases between. Germline V gives CDR1 SGHNT, CDR2 YYREEE (reference sequence). The CDR3 extends over 13 amino acids. The CDR3 sequence: CASSDHGWTEAFF. DNA of the CDR3: TGTGCCAGCAGCGACCATGGATGGACTGAAGCTTTCTTT.

The chain links TRBV28 to TRBJ2-1; D gene unclear. The V gene lost 7 bases and the J gene lost 3 bases, with 10 bases spanning the gap. The CDR3 totals 13 residues. From germline, CDR1 is MDHEN and CDR2 SYDVKM. CDR3 DNA: TGTGCCAGCACCCCGGGCGGCTACAATGAGCAGTTCTTC. This gives the protein CASTPGGYNEQFF.

This clonotype was seen many times. The CDR3 is CASSLEGTGNTGELFF. In nucleotides, the CDR3 is TGCGCCAGCAGCTTGGAGGGGACAGGGAACACCGGGGAGCTGTTTTTT. The chain combines TRBV5-1 with TRBJ2-2; 8 nucleotides match TRBD1. The CDR3 is 16 residues long. J lost 1 base, V lost 0 bases, and 2 bases had no gene match. CDR1 and CDR2 from the germline V gene are SGHRS and YFSETQ. The variable domain in full, with the rest retrieved from reference TRBV5-1 and TRBJ2-2, is KAGVTQTPRYLIKTRGQQVTLSCSPISGHRSVSWYQQTPGQGLQFLFEYFSETQRNKGNFPGRFSGRQFSNSRSEMNVSTLELGDSALYLCASSLEGTGNTGELFFGEGSRLTVL.

V and J are TRBV11-1 and TRBJ2-7; the match to TRBD1 covers 9 bases. This CDR3 is 15 amino acids long. J gave up 4 bases and V 2 bases, and 6 bases lay outside the gene matches. Germline V gives CDR1 SGHAT, CDR2 FQDESV (reference sequence). The CDR3 DNA follows: TGTGCCAGCAGCTTACCCGGGACAGGGATGTACGAGCAGTACTTC. As protein: CASSLPGTGMYEQYF.

This clonotype was observed a few times. The CDR3 DNA follows: TGCGCCAGCAGTGAGTCGGACAGGAACACTGAAGCTTTCTTT. It translates to CASSESDRNTEAFF. The gene calls are TRBV10-2 and TRBJ1-1; D may be TRBD1 (6 bases). Trimming stripped 0 bases from V and 1 base from J, with 6 bases between. Per germline, CDR1 WSHSY and CDR2 SAAADI. There are 14 residues in the CDR3.

This clonotype has at least ten counts. The chain links TRBV10-3 to TRBJ2-7; 10 bases align to TRBD1. CDR1 is ENHRY, CDR2 SYGVKD, per germline. Trimming at V came to 7 bases and at J to 3 bases, leaving 9 bases not matched to a gene. This CDR3 contains 15 residues. The CDR3 here is CAITAGTGANYEQYF. As DNA, the CDR3 is TGTGCCATCACCGCCGGGACAGGGGCTAACTACGAGCAGTACTTC.

This clonotype has a count of ten or more. The rearrangement joins TRBV12-3 or TRBV12-4 to TRBJ2-1; tentative D call: TRBD2 (5 bases). V gave up 5 bases and J gave up 9 bases, with 17 bases separating them. The CDR3 extends over 14 amino acids. CDR3 DNA sequence: TGTGCCAGCAGTGAGGCTAGCTCGGCAGGTGAGCAGTTCTTC. Amino acids: CASSEASSAGEQFF.

On this clonotype itself: Germline is not matched at one junction end, which may reflect a read error. The chain couples TRBV3-1 to TRBJ2-7, with 7 bases lining up with TRBD1. Germline CDR1 LGHDT, CDR2 YNNKEL (reference sequence). CDR3 length: 15 amino acids. The CDR3 coding sequence is TGTGCCAGCAGCCCTGGGACAGCCTCCACCTACGCGCAGTACTTC. This encodes CASSPGTASTYAQYF.

Here the CDR3 reads CASSYSYREDRETQYF. The CDR3 bases are TGTGCCAGCAGTTATTCCTACAGGGAAGATCGAGAGACCCAGTACTTC. This chain joins TRBV6-5 and TRBJ2-5; D possibly corresponds to TRBD1 (6 bases). The CDR3 extends over 16 amino acids. V shed 3 bases and J shed 4 bases, with 18 bases lying between them. The germline V gene encodes CDR1 MNHEY and CDR2 SVGAGI.

This clonotype turned up a few times. The chain recombines TRBV19 with TRBJ2-7; the D is unclear. Germline V gene data show CDR1 as LNHDA and CDR2 as SQIVND (reference sequence). The CDR3 is 14 residues long. V lost 5 bases and J 3 bases, leaving 14 bases between the germline ends. CDR3 residues: CASSDQTLVYEQYF. The DNA for the CDR3 is TGTGCCAGTAGTGATCAGACCTTGGTCTACGAGCAGTACTTC.

This clonotype showed up many times. This chain uses TRBV20-1 with TRBJ2-7; D may be TRBD1 (5 bases). The V and J ends lost 3 bases and 3 bases respectively, with 9 bases between them. The CDR3 covers 12 residues. Germline CDR1 reads DFQATT; CDR2 reads SNEGSKA (reference sequence). The CDR3 spells CSASEGDYEQYF. The CDR3 DNA is TGCAGTGCTAGCGAAGGGGACTACGAGCAGTACTTC.

This clonotype was observed a handful of times. The V gene is TRBV28, the J gene TRBJ1-1; D remains ambiguous. The CDR3 runs to 12 residues. V was clipped by 7 bases and J by 8 bases, with 14 bases between them. Germline V CDR1 and CDR2: MDHEN, SYDVKM. The CDR3 region has the DNA TGTGCCAGCAAACAGAGGAAGCTGGAAGCTTTCTTT. Translation gives CASKQRKLEAFF.